This T cell receptor beta chain came from a study of OX40 agonist ivuxolimab in advanced cancers. Study-wide results and limits: In the 0.1 to 3.0 mg/kg range, CD4+ and CD8+ blood T cells had expanded clonally by week 6.

In germline, CDR1 is SGHNT, CDR2 YYREEE (reference sequence). J gave up 10 bases and V 4 bases, and 8 bases lay outside the gene matches. This CDR3 has 15 residues. About this clone itself: Its antigen remains unidentified.

Only in-frame clones appear in the TCRdb table, and some are missing; sequencing was by immunoSEQ multiplex PCR. The sample lists tens of thousands of clones, more than 85% seen once, with 2.6% in the top ten. The sequenced sample was CD4+ or CD8+ T cells sorted from blood, obtained in a trial of the OX40 agonist ivuxolimab. The origin of this receptor is an adult with an advanced solid tumor such as melanoma, head and neck, liver or kidney cancer. The V and J genes are TRBV5-4 and TRBJ1-6, with TRBD1 identical over 10 bases. Written as DNA, the CDR3 is TGTGCCAGCAGCCCTGGACAGGGGGACAGATCACCCCTCCACTTT. Protein sequence: CASSPGQGDRSPLHF.